These 17 T cell receptor beta chains share one sample of origin, sequenced in a study of CD8+ T cells in alopecia areata. It was cDNA, reverse transcribed from extracted RNA, that served as the sequencing template. The assay was immunoSEQ multiplex PCR, and TCRdb's table has in-frame clones only and misses some. The sample has some 100,000 clones, roughly 69% seen once; the top ten hold 2.5% to 3%. Sequencing used CD4+ T cells sorted from blood. The origin of the receptors is a human donor in good health.

The rearrangement links TRBV29-1 to TRBJ1-5; 7 bases agree with TRBD1. The germline V gene encodes CDR1 SQVTM and CDR2 ANQGSEA. V dropped 4 bases and J dropped 4; count of bases not matched to a gene: 4. The CDR3 is 13 amino acids. The CDR3 nucleotides are TGCAGCGTTGGAGGGGGCGGGAATCAGCCCCAGCATTTT. This encodes CSVGGGGNQPQHF.

The chain recombines TRBV29-1 with TRBJ1-2, with 9 bases matching TRBD1. CDR1 and CDR2 (germline): SQVTM, ANQGSEA. Losses at the gene ends were 7 bases for V and 2 bases for J; bases not matched to a gene: 5. The CDR3 runs to 13 residues. The CDR3 region is CSATGTGNYGYTF. Here the CDR3 DNA reads TGCAGCGCCACCGGGACAGGGAACTATGGCTACACCTTC.

V gene TRBV5-6 combines with J gene TRBJ2-1; 9 nucleotides agree with TRBD1. The ends lost 1 base at V and 0 bases at J; junction bases unmatched: 2. This CDR3 is built from 16 residues. Looked up from germline, CDR1 is SGHDT and CDR2 is YYEEEE. The CDR3 here is CASSLWGQGSYNEQFF. The CDR3 nucleotides read TGTGCCAGCAGCTTGTGGGGACAGGGCTCCTACAATGAGCAGTTCTTC.

The chain uses TRBV4-1 and TRBJ1-2, with 8 positions matching TRBD1. CDR1 is MGHRA and CDR2 is YSYEKL in the germline V gene. V lost 1 base, J lost 0 bases, and 7 bases stayed unmatched. The CDR3 length is 17 residues. The CDR3 sequence: CASSQGTGQGSNYGYTF. In DNA, the CDR3 is TGCGCCAGCAGCCAAGGGACAGGGCAAGGGTCTAACTATGGCTACACCTTC.

The chain uses TRBV4-1 and TRBJ1-1, with no clear D. CDR3 length: 17 residues. Trimming stripped 2 bases from V and 4 bases from J, with 20 bases between. Germline V gives CDR1 MGHRA, CDR2 YSYEKL. The CDR3 DNA follows: TGCGCCAGCAGCCAACCCCTGAAGCTAACCAGCGGCACTGAAGCTTTCTTT. Amino acid sequence: CASSQPLKLTSGTEAFF.

This sequence joins TRBV29-1 and TRBJ2-3; TRBD2 aligns across 12 bases. Trimming at V came to 3 bases and at J to 5 bases, leaving 6 bases not matched to a gene. Germline values: CDR1 SQVTM, CDR2 ANQGSEA. This CDR3 is 15 amino acids long. This CDR3 is CSVELAGGRGDTQYF. The DNA of the CDR3 is TGCAGCGTTGAGCTAGCGGGGGGGCGTGGAGATACGCAGTATTTT.

This clone has a handful of counts. The rearrangement joins TRBV29-1 to TRBJ2-7; D unresolved. Between the trimmed V and J ends, which lost 4 bases and 0 bases, there was a span of 13 bases. This CDR3 spans 14 amino acids. CDR1 and CDR2 from the germline V gene are SQVTM and ANQGSEA. The CDR3 DNA follows: TGCAGCGTTGTCCTCGACGTGAGCTCCTACGAGCAGTACTTC. It translates to CSVVLDVSSYEQYF.

The CDR3 nucleotides are TGCAGCGTTCAGGGGGCCGACTATGGCTACACCTTC. Its protein product is CSVQGADYGYTF. The genes are TRBV29-1 and TRBJ1-2, with 8 bases aligning to TRBD1. This CDR3 is built from 12 residues. The ends lost 5 bases at V and 3 bases at J; junction bases unmatched: 2. CDR1 is SQVTM and CDR2 is ANQGSEA in the germline V gene.

The V gene is TRBV7-9, the J gene TRBJ1-5; D is unresolved. The germline V and J ends were trimmed by 5 bases and 3 bases, with 14 bases remaining between them. The CDR3 has 15 amino acids. Germline V lookup: CDR1 SEHNR, CDR2 FQNEAQ (reference sequence). CDR3 sequence reads: CASSPQTGINQPQHF. The CDR3 DNA reads as TGTGCCAGCAGCCCCCAGACGGGGATCAATCAGCCCCAGCATTTT.

The V call is TRBV4-1, the J call TRBJ2-2; 8 bases are shared with TRBD1. Per germline, CDR1 MGHRA and CDR2 YSYEKL. J was trimmed by 7 bases and V by 4 bases; bases with no gene match: 8. The CDR3 extends over 15 amino acids. The CDR3 DNA reads as TGCGCCAGCAGCCCCCGGACAGGGTTCGGCGGGGAGCTGTTTTTT. Translated: CASSPRTGFGGELFF.

With regard to this clone: An end of the junction does not agree with germline; a read error may underlie this. The chain has TRBV5-6 and TRBJ1-1, with a weak D call TRBD1 (6 bases). This CDR3 comprises 17 residues. Germline values: CDR1 SGHDT, CDR2 YYEEEE. The CDR3 DNA reads TGTGCCAGCAGTTTGGACTTCGGGGGCAAAACGAACACTGAAGCTTTCTTT. It is translated as CASSLDFGGKTNTEAFF.

The chain combines TRBV6-5 with TRBJ2-7; 9 bases fit TRBD1. CDR1 and CDR2 from the germline V gene are MNHEY and SVGAGI. V was clipped by 6 bases and J by 6 bases; unmatched bases: 3. The CDR3 covers 12 residues. CDR3 sequence: CASRNRGLEQYF. The CDR3, as DNA: TGTGCCAGCAGGAACAGGGGGCTCGAGCAGTACTTC.

This chain links TRBV23-1 with TRBJ1-2; TRBD1 might be the D (5 bases). TRBV23-1 is an ORF, with its function uncertain. The V gene lost 7 bases and the J gene lost 0 bases, with 15 bases spanning the gap. CDR3 length equals 15 residues. The CDR3 region has the DNA TGCGCCAGCACCCGACAGAGTCTTACTAACTATGGCTACACCTTC. Protein: CASTRQSLTNYGYTF.

This clone was recorded only once. V is TRBV4-1 and J is TRBJ2-7, with a weak D call TRBD1 (5 bases). The CDR3 is 14 amino acids. The ends were cut back, 3 bases at V and 6 bases at J, with 15 bases in the middle. The germline V gene encodes CDR1 MGHRA and CDR2 YSYEKL. The CDR3: CASSQGPEFTEQYF. CDR3 DNA: TGCGCCAGCAGCCAGGGGCCCGAGTTTACCGAGCAGTACTTC.

This CDR3 is CASSEPGEAFF. The CDR3 DNA is TGTGCCAGCAGTGAGCCGGGGGAAGCTTTCTTT. This chain uses TRBV25-1 with TRBJ1-1; no clear D gene. V was cut by 3 bases and J by 8 bases, with 7 bases left in between. Germline CDR1 reads MGHDK; CDR2 reads SYGVNS. This CDR3 contains 11 residues.

This clone was detected only a few times. This sequence joins TRBV2 and TRBJ1-2; D is undetermined. Trimming removed 4 bases at V and 3 bases at J, with 9 bases between. The germline V gene encodes CDR1 SNHLY and CDR2 FYNNEI. The CDR3 runs 13 residues. The CDR3 bases are TGTGCCAGCAGTGCTGGGGTGGACTATGGCTACACCTTC. It encodes CASSAGVDYGYTF.

This clone was picked up one time. CDR3 sequence: CASSFGQGYEQYF. The CDR3 nucleotides are TGTGCCAGCAGTTTTGGACAGGGGTACGAGCAGTACTTC. The chain combines TRBV27 with TRBJ2-7; 9 bases are shared with TRBD1. The CDR3 totals 13 residues. Germline V lookup: CDR1 MNHEY, CDR2 SMNVEV (reference sequence). The J segment lost 4 bases and the V segment lost 3 bases, leaving 1 base of the junction unmatched.